These T cell receptor beta chains were read from a single sample in a study of T cells after yellow fever vaccination. TCRdb reprocessed the 5' RACE reads with MiXCR, giving one entry per CDR3 protein. The table has about 360,000 distinct CDR3 sequences, about 6.2% seen once; the top ten hold over 12%. Source: PBMCs, taken 5 days after the yellow fever booster vaccination. The receptors here all came from a man aged 30-40 years who received the YFV17D yellow fever vaccine. The CDR3 runs from the conserved cysteine through the conserved F or W. The order of the fields is J gene, D gene, V gene, clone size, CDR3 DNA, CDR3 protein. A D gene is named only where the DNA matches it firmly. Expanded clones are given a class, and other clones once, few, many or no size at all.

J gene: TRBJ2-1
D gene: TRBD2
V gene: TRBV29-1
clone size: many
CDR3 DNA: TGCAGCGTCTTACTACTAGCGGGAGTTGCCAATGAGCAGTTCTTC
CDR3 protein: CSVLLLAGVANEQFF

J gene: TRBJ2-2
D gene: TRBD2
V gene: TRBV27
clone size: .
CDR3 DNA: TGTGCCAGCAGTTTAGCCGTAGCGGGGCATATCTTCGACACCGGGGAGCTGTTTTTT
CDR3 protein: CASSLAVAGHIFDTGELFF

J gene: TRBJ1-2
D gene: .
V gene: TRBV28
clone size: few
CDR3 DNA: TGTGCCAGCAGTTTGGAAGGCCGCTATGGCTACACCTTC
CDR3 protein: CASSLEGRYGYTF

J gene: TRBJ1-4
D gene: .
V gene: TRBV12-3/TRBV12-4
clone size: few
CDR3 DNA: TGTGCCAGCAGTTTGTGGGAAAAACTGTTTTTT
CDR3 protein: CASSLWEKLFF

J gene: TRBJ1-2
D gene: .
V gene: TRBV7-2
clone size: .
CDR3 DNA: TGTGCCAGCAGCGTAGTGTTAGGCGGCTACACCTTC
CDR3 protein: CASSVVLGGYTF

J gene: TRBJ1-1
D gene: .
V gene: TRBV20-1
clone size: few
CDR3 DNA: TGCAGTGCTAGAGAAACAGGGCAAGGGGGCACTGAAGCTTTCTTT
CDR3 protein: CSARETGQGGTEAFF

J gene: TRBJ2-1
D gene: TRBD1
V gene: TRBV5-5
clone size: many
CDR3 DNA: TGTGCCAGCAGCTGGGGGACAGGCGGGCTTGAGCAGTTCTTC
CDR3 protein: CASSWGTGGLEQFF

J gene: TRBJ1-5
D gene: TRBD1
V gene: TRBV3-1
clone size: few
CDR3 DNA: TGTGCCAGCAGCCATAGTCCGGGACAGGGGGGCAATCAGCCCCAGCATTTT
CDR3 protein: CASSHSPGQGGNQPQHF

J gene: TRBJ2-3
D gene: .
V gene: TRBV7-2
clone size: .
CDR3 DNA: TGTGCCAGCAGCCCACCCCCAGGCCGAGATACGCAGTATTTT
CDR3 protein: CASSPPPGRDTQYF

J gene: TRBJ2-2
D gene: .
V gene: TRBV18
clone size: many
CDR3 DNA: TGTGCCAGCTCAACGTCAGCGGCAGGCGGGGAGCTGTTTTTT
CDR3 protein: CASSTSAAGGELFF

J gene: TRBJ2-3
D gene: .
V gene: TRBV20-1
clone size: few
CDR3 DNA: TGCAGTGCCACCCCGGGTAGCTCCACAGATACGCAGTATTTT
CDR3 protein: CSATPGSSTDTQYF

J gene: TRBJ2-2
D gene: .
V gene: TRBV6-5
clone size: many
CDR3 DNA: TGTGCCAGCAGTAACTTCGGGGAGCTGTTTTTT
CDR3 protein: CASSNFGELFF

J gene: TRBJ2-4
D gene: TRBD2
V gene: TRBV12-3/TRBV12-4
clone size: .
CDR3 DNA: TGTGCCAGCAGTAAAAATAGCGGGAGCATATACTTC
CDR3 protein: CASSKNSGSIYF

J gene: TRBJ1-1
D gene: .
V gene: TRBV5-1
clone size: many
CDR3 DNA: TGCGCCAGCAGCTTTGGAGGTCGGACTGAAGCTTTCTTT
CDR3 protein: CASSFGGRTEAFF

J gene: TRBJ2-1
D gene: .
V gene: TRBV6-5
clone size: many
CDR3 DNA: TGTGCCAGCAGTTACTCCGACATTCGGGATGAGCAGTTCTTC
CDR3 protein: CASSYSDIRDEQFF

J gene: TRBJ2-1
D gene: TRBD1
V gene: TRBV9
clone size: .
CDR3 DNA: TGTGCCAGCAGTTCAGAGGGGGCCTCTCCTGATATAGTCTCGTTCTTC
CDR3 protein: CASSSEGASPDIVSFF

J gene: TRBJ1-1
D gene: .
V gene: TRBV29-1
clone size: .
CDR3 DNA: TGCAGCGTTCTGCCCGGGGCCCCGGGAACTGAAGCTTTCTTT
CDR3 protein: CSVLPGAPGTEAFF

J gene: TRBJ2-7
D gene: TRBD2
V gene: TRBV7-2
clone size: few
CDR3 DNA: TGTGCCAGCAGCTTTACGGGACTAGCTTACGAGCAGTACTTC
CDR3 protein: CASSFTGLAYEQYF

J gene: TRBJ2-7
D gene: .
V gene: TRBV3-1
clone size: .
CDR3 DNA: TGTGCCAGCAGCCCCGGAGCAGGTTACGAGCAGTACTTC
CDR3 protein: CASSPGAGYEQYF